This TCR beta chain was documented in a study of shared clonotypes between healthy human individuals. Germline V gene data show CDR1 as MNHEY and CDR2 as SVGAGI. The CDR3 has 15 residues. Trimming took 6 bases from V and 5 from J; bases not matched to a gene: 11. The assay was immunoSEQ multiplex PCR, and TCRdb's table has in-frame clones only and misses some. The repertoire includes about 1.4 million clones, 96% of them detected once, and roughly 1.1% sits in the top ten. Sequencing input: naive CD4+ T cells sorted from blood. Documented subset: CD45RA+ positively selected. The source of this sequence is a man aged 30-40 years in good health. The rearrangement links TRBV6-5 to TRBJ2-5; 8 bases agree with TRBD1. The CDR3, as DNA: TGTGCCAGCAGGGCGCGGACAGGGCTAGGGGAGACCCAGTACTTC. This codes for CASRARTGLGETQYF.